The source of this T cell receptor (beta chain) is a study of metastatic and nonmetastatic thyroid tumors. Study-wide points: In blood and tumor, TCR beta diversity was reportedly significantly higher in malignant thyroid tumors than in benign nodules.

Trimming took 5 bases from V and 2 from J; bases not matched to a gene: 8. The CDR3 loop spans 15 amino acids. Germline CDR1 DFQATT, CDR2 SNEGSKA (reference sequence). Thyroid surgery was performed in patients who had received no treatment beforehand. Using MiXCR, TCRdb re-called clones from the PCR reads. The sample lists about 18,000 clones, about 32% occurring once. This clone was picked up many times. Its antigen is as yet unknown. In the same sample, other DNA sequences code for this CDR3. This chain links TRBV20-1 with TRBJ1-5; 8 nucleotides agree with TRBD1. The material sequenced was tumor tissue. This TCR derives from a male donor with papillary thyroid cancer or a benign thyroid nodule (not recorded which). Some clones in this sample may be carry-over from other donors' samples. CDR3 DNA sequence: TGCAGTGCTTACCGGACAGGGAGGGGCAATCAGCCCCAGCATTTT. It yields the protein CSAYRTGRGNQPQHF.